The T cell receptor (beta chain) under discussion was sequenced for a study of blood T cell repertoires in COVID-19. Across the study: The samples span acute and convalescent COVID-19 from the United States, Italy and Spain. From T cells, B-cell-depleted T cells, or PBMCs came the material, which was cDNA or gDNA.

Original handling: Estimation of nucleated cell counts was performed using reference gene primer amplification. Method: immunoSEQ multiplex PCR; TCRdb's copy keeps in-frame clones and lacks some. The V and J calls and the clone size are those of that table, but D and trimming were determined from the DNA. In the table there are about 150,000 clones, around 88% of which are singletons. Germline assignment: CDR1 SGHDN and CDR2 FVKESK. The CDR3 consists of 13 residues. The V gene lost 1 base and the J gene lost 10 bases, with 11 bases spanning the gap. This TCR was sampled from a human donor in a cohort sampled during active COVID-19. The chain couples TRBV14 to TRBJ2-1; no clear D. The sequenced material came from peripheral blood. Here the CDR3 DNA reads TGTGCCAGCAGCCAAGTCGTCCCCGAGGAGCAGTTCTTC. Residues: CASSQVVPEEQFF.